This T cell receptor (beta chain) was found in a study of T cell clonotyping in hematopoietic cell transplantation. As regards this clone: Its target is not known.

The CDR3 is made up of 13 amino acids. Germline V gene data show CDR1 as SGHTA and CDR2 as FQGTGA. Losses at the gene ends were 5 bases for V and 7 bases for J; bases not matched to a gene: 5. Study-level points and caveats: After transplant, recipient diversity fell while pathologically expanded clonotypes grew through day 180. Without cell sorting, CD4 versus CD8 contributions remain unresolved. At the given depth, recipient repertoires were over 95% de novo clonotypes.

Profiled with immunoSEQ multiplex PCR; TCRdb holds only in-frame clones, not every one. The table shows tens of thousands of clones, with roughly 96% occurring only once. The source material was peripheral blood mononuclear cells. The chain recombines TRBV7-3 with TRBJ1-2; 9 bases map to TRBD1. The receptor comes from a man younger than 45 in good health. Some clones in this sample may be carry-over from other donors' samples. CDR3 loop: CASSPGQGFGYTF. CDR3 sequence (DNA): TGTGCCAGCAGCCCCGGACAGGGGTTTGGCTACACCTTC.